This T cell receptor beta chain was identified during a study of blood T cell repertoires in COVID-19. The CDR3 loop spans 12 amino acids. CDR1 and CDR2 from the germline V gene are GTSNPN and SVGIG (reference sequence). V lost 0 bases and J lost 3, with 3 bases in between. Authors' data handling: For nucleated cells, counts were estimated from reference gene primer amplification. Data came from immunoSEQ multiplex PCR; TCRdb stores just in-frame clones and leaves some out. V, J and clone size reflect that table, while D and trimming were determined from the DNA. The data contain over 400,000 clones, approximately 91% of them seen just once; the ten biggest clones take up 7% to 10%.

The V gene is TRBV30, the J gene TRBJ1-3; D is ambiguous. The clonotype originates from a woman aged 60-70 years who had recovered from COVID-19. Sequencing input: PBMCs or T cells enriched from blood (not recorded which). CDR3 residues: CAWSVSGNTIYF. The CDR3 DNA reads TGTGCCTGGAGTGTTAGTGGAAACACCATATATTTT.